This record looks at one TCR beta chain sequence and its context. Germline CDR1 and CDR2: MDHEN and SYDVKM. V lost 4 bases and J lost 2, with 7 bases in between. The CDR3 covers 13 residues. This sample is part of a study of blood T cell repertoires in COVID-19. As for the study in general: There were acute and convalescent COVID-19 samples, and they came from the United States, Italy and Spain. Sources were T cells, B-cell-depleted T cells, or PBMCs; the material itself was cDNA or gDNA.

Assay used: immunoSEQ multiplex PCR; TCRdb lists only in-frame clones, some missing. The table lists around 300,000 clones, just over 85% of them singletons. The chain joins TRBV28 to TRBJ2-3; D gene unclear. Material: peripheral blood. This TCR was sampled from a woman aged 25 to 45 with active or convalescent COVID-19. The CDR3 here is CASSSLNTDTQYF. The CDR3 DNA follows: TGTGCCAGCAGTTCCCTAAACACAGATACGCAGTATTTT. Using reference TRBV28 and TRBJ2-3 for the parts outside the CDR3, the full variable domain is DVKVTQSSRYLVKRTGEKVFLECVQDMDHENMFWYRQDPGLGLRLIYFSYDVKMKEKGDIPEGYSVSREKKERFSLILESASTNQTSMYLCASSSLNTDTQYFGPGTRLTVL.